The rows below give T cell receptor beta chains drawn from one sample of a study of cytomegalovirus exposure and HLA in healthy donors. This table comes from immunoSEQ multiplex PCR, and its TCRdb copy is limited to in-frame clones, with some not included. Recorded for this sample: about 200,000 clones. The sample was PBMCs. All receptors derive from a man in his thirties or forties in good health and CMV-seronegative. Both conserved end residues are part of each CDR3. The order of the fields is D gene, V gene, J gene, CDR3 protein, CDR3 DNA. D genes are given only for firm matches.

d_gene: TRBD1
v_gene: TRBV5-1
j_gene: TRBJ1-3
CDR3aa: CASSLLGQLSGNTIYF
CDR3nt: TGCGCCAGCAGCTTGTTGGGACAGCTCTCTGGAAACACCATATATTTT

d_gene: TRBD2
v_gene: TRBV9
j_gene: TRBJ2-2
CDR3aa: CASSVDRTSSKAGELFF
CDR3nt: TGTGCCAGCAGCGTAGACAGGACTAGTAGTAAGGCCGGGGAGCTGTTTTTT

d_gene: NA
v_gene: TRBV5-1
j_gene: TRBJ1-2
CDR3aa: CASSSGGATYGYTF
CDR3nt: TGCGCCAGCAGCTCGGGTGGGGCTACCTATGGCTACACCTTC

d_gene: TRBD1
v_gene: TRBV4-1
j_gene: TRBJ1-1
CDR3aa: CASSQNRIDRGLPMNTEAFF
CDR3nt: TGCGCCAGCAGCCAAAATCGGATTGACAGGGGGCTACCCATGAACACTGAAGCTTTCTTT

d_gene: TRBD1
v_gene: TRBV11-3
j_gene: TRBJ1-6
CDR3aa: CASSLETGNSPLHF
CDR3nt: TGTGCCAGCAGCTTAGAGACAGGGAATTCACCCCTCCACTTT

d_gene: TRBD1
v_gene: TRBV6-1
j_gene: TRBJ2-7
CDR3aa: CAIPGQGNYEQYF
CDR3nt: TGTGCCATCCCGGGACAGGGAAACTACGAGCAGTACTTC

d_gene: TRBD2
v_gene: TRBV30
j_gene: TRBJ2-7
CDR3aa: CAWSVRAGGHEQYF
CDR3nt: TGTGCCTGGAGTGTTCGAGCGGGAGGGCACGAGCAGTACTTC

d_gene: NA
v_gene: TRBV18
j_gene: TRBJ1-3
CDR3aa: CASFTNTISGNTIYF
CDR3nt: TGTGCCAGCTTCACCAATACTATCTCTGGAAACACCATATATTTT

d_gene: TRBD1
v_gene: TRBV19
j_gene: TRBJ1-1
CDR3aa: CASSSQGLNTEAFF
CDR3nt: TGTGCCAGTAGTTCACAGGGGTTGAACACTGAAGCTTTCTTT

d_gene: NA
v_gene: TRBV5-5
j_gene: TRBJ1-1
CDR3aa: CASSLLGDYTEAFF
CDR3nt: TGTGCCAGCAGCTTGTTGGGGGACTACACTGAAGCTTTCTTT

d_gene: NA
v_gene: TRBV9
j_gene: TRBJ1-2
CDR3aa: CASSPRAGRGDYRGYTF
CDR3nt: TGTGCCAGCAGCCCAAGGGCAGGGAGGGGAGATTATCGGGGCTACACCTTC

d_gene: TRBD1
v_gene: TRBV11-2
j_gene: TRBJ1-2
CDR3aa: CASSSGQGNGGYTF
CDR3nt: TGTGCCAGCAGCTCAGGACAGGGGAACGGTGGCTACACCTTC

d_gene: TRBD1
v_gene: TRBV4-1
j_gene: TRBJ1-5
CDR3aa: CASSYIRGFGQPQHF
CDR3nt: TGCGCCAGCAGCTACATCAGGGGGTTCGGACAGCCCCAGCATTTT

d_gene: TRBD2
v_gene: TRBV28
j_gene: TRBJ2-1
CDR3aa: CASSFGGSTKNEQFF
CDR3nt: TGTGCCAGCAGTTTCGGCGGGAGTACTAAAAATGAGCAGTTCTTC

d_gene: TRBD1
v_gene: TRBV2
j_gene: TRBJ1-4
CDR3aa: CASSEIGQGGEKLFF
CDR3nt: TGTGCCAGCAGTGAGATCGGACAGGGGGGTGAAAAACTGTTTTTT

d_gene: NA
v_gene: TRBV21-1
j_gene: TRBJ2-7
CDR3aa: CASSPRGQGYEQYF
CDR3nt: TGTGCCAGCAGCCCTAGAGGACAGGGGTACGAGCAGTACTTC

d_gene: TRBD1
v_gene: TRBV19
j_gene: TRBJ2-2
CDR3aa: CASSRTGGAGELFF
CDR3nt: TGTGCCAGTAGTCGGACAGGGGGTGCCGGGGAGCTGTTTTTT

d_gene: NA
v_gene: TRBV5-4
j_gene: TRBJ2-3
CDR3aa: CASSLRRDTSTDTQYF
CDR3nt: TGTGCCAGCAGCCTCCGAAGGGACACTAGCACAGATACGCAGTATTTT